Each of the 23 T cell receptor beta chains below was sequenced from the same sample in a study of cytomegalovirus exposure and HLA in healthy donors. 13 Jbeta primers and 60 Vbeta primers were used for the PCR. The assay was immunoSEQ multiplex PCR, and TCRdb's table has in-frame clones only and misses some. The sample lists tens of thousands of clones, around two thirds occurring once. Material for sequencing was PBMCs. Receptors were obtained from a man aged 60 to 69 in good health and CMV-seropositive.

The chain couples TRBV7-2 to TRBJ1-5, with 7 bases fitting TRBD1. V lost 5 bases to trimming and J lost 4 bases; unmatched junction nucleotides: 5. The CDR3 runs 14 residues. CDR1 and CDR2 from the germline V gene are SGHTA and FQGNSA. The CDR3 loop is CASSQGDRNQPQHF. DNA for the CDR3: TGTGCCAGCAGCCAGGGGGATCGGAATCAGCCCCAGCATTTT.

The gene calls are TRBV9 and TRBJ1-4, with D hard to call. Germline V gene sequence: CDR1 SGDLS, CDR2 YYNGEE. Deletions cut 3 bases from V and 7 bases from J, with 13 bases between. The CDR3 has 14 residues. CDR3 sequence reads: CASSGGLLSEKLFF. DNA for the CDR3: TGTGCCAGCAGCGGAGGGTTGCTTAGTGAAAAACTGTTTTTT.

The chain combines TRBV27 with TRBJ1-3; D ambiguous. V was trimmed by 5 bases and J by 0 bases, leaving 11 bases between them. The V gene's germline CDR1 is MNHEY and CDR2 SMNVEV (reference sequence). This CDR3 spans 15 amino acids. The CDR3 sequence is CASSVDGSSGNTIYF. The CDR3 nucleotides read TGTGCCAGCAGTGTCGACGGGAGCTCTGGAAACACCATATATTTT.

The chain recombines TRBV7-8 with TRBJ2-7; D may be TRBD2 (6 bases). The germline gives CDR1 SGHVS, CDR2 FQNEAQ. The CDR3 contains 14 residues. V was cut by 1 base and J by 5 bases, with 12 bases left in between. CDR3 sequence reads: CASSLGGVFDEQYF. DNA for the CDR3: TGTGCCAGCAGCTTAGGCGGGGTTTTCGACGAGCAGTACTTC.

The rearrangement links TRBV7-9 to TRBJ2-6; possible D gene TRBD2, 5 bases. The V end was cut by 3 bases, the J end by 6 bases, with 15 bases between. The CDR3 is 16 amino acids. Looked up from germline, CDR1 is SEHNR and CDR2 is FQNEAQ (reference sequence). For the CDR3, the DNA is TGTGCCAGCAGCTTTTTCAGCGGCAGATTGGCCAACGTCCTGACTTTC. It is translated as CASSFFSGRLANVLTF.

The gene calls are TRBV19 and TRBJ2-3, with a tentative D call TRBD2 (6 bases). Per germline, CDR1 LNHDA and CDR2 SQIVND (reference sequence). Between the trimmed V and J ends, which lost 2 bases and 0 bases, there was a span of 9 bases. The CDR3 is made up of 15 amino acids. The CDR3 here is CASSIRGTSTDTQYF. CDR3 bases: TGTGCCAGTAGTATACGGGGGACTAGCACAGATACGCAGTATTTT.

The J gene is TRBJ2-3, the V gene TRBV6-1; 7 nucleotides align to TRBD1. Germline CDR1 reads MNHNS; CDR2 reads SASEGT. The CDR3 consists of 13 residues. The V gene end was trimmed by 7 bases and the J gene end by 1 base; junction bases not matched to a gene: 2. CDR3: CASKGQGTDTQYF. CDR3 nucleotide sequence: TGTGCCAGCAAAGGACAGGGCACAGATACGCAGTATTTT.

This chain joins TRBV20-1 and TRBJ1-2, with D unresolved. Per the germline V gene, CDR1 is DFQATT and CDR2 is SNEGSKA (reference sequence). The CDR3 is made up of 10 amino acids. The V gene lost 5 bases and the J gene lost 7 bases, with 8 bases spanning the gap. The CDR3 region has the DNA TGCAGTGCTGGCCTAGCTGGCTACACCTTC. Its protein is CSAGLAGYTF.

V is TRBV5-4 and J is TRBJ1-3, with D possibly being TRBD1 (5 bases). CDR1 and CDR2 (germline): SGHNT, YYREEE (reference sequence). Trimming cost V 6 bases and J 4 bases, with 17 bases left between them. The CDR3 length is 15 residues. Here the CDR3 reads CASTQIREAGNTIYF. CDR3 sequence (DNA): TGTGCCAGCACCCAGATCAGGGAGGCGGGAAACACCATATATTTT.

J is TRBJ2-5 and V is TRBV9, with TRBD2 matching over 8 bases. From germline, CDR1 is SGDLS and CDR2 YYNGEE. The CDR3 consists of 17 residues. V was clipped by 0 bases and J by 5 bases; unmatched bases: 12. CDR3 nucleotide sequence: TGTGCCAGCAGCGTAGCTAATGGAGCGGGAGTAGGGGAGACCCAGTACTTC. Amino acids: CASSVANGAGVGETQYF.

This clone was seen more than once but under ten times. The rearrangement links TRBV7-2 to TRBJ2-1; 8 positions agree with TRBD1. The ends lost 4 bases at V and 0 bases at J; junction bases unmatched: 2. The CDR3 runs to 15 residues. Germline V CDR1 and CDR2: SGHTA, FQGNSA. The CDR3 DNA sequence: TGTGCCAGCAGCTCGACAGGGGCCTCCTACAATGAGCAGTTCTTC. It encodes CASSSTGASYNEQFF.

The V and J genes are TRBV6-6 and TRBJ1-2; D unresolved. The V gene lost 0 bases and the J gene lost 2 bases, with 7 bases spanning the gap. The V gene's germline CDR1 is MNHNY and CDR2 SVGAGI (reference sequence). The CDR3 totals 14 residues. This chain's CDR3 is CASSYSASNYGYTF. The DNA for the CDR3 is TGTGCCAGCAGTTACTCTGCGAGCAACTATGGCTACACCTTC.

The sample holds a few counts of this clone. The chain couples TRBV5-1 to TRBJ1-1; 8 nucleotides line up with TRBD1. V shed 5 bases and J 0 bases; nucleotides not matched to a gene: 12. The CDR3 spans 17 residues. Germline values: CDR1 SGHRS, CDR2 YFSETQ. CDR3 amino acids: CASRRQDRAWVNTEAFF. Written as DNA, the CDR3 is TGCGCCAGCAGACGCCAGGACAGGGCTTGGGTGAACACTGAAGCTTTCTTT.

The chain carries TRBV5-1 and TRBJ2-7, with TRBD1 matching over 7 bases. Germline lookup yields CDR1 SGHRS and CDR2 YFSETQ. The CDR3 is made up of 15 amino acids. Trimming removed 4 bases from V and 5 bases from J; junction bases left unmatched: 12. The CDR3 spells CASSPRRGLGDEQYF. The CDR3 DNA reads TGCGCCAGCAGCCCGAGAAGGGGGCTGGGGGACGAGCAGTACTTC.

This rearrangement joins TRBV2 to TRBJ2-3; D is uncertain. The V end lost 7 bases, the J end lost 5 bases, and 10 bases lay between the germline ends. Looked up from germline, CDR1 is SNHLY and CDR2 is FYNNEI. CDR3 length equals 12 residues. The CDR3 here is CASTLFRDTQYF. The DNA for the CDR3 is TGTGCCAGCACCCTTTTTCGAGATACGCAGTATTTT.

This chain links TRBV5-6 with TRBJ2-5, with D tentatively TRBD2 (5 bases). The germline V and J ends were trimmed by 3 bases and 4 bases, with 13 bases remaining between them. The CDR3 spans 14 residues. The germline gives CDR1 SGHDT, CDR2 YYEEEE. CDR3 DNA: TGTGCCAGCAGCTCGGGCGGAGGTGGAGAGACCCAGTACTTC. Translated: CASSSGGGGETQYF.

V and J are TRBV7-2 and TRBJ2-5; the D is unclear. This CDR3 comprises 12 residues. The germline V and J ends were trimmed by 3 bases and 5 bases, with 7 bases remaining between them. In germline, CDR1 is SGHTA, CDR2 FQGNSA. The CDR3 here is CASSFWAETQYF. CDR3 nucleotides: TGTGCCAGCAGCTTTTGGGCGGAGACCCAGTACTTC.

This clone was observed a few times. The chain has TRBV4-1 and TRBJ2-7; TRBD1 agrees at 9 bases. Germline V CDR1 and CDR2: MGHRA, YSYEKL. J gave up 2 bases and V 5 bases, and 19 bases lay outside the gene matches. The CDR3 runs 19 residues. CDR3 nucleotide sequence: TGCGCCAGCAGCTATACGCCGGGACAGGGACAACAACATACCTACGAGCAGTACTTC. Its translation is CASSYTPGQGQQHTYEQYF.

CDR3 nucleotide sequence: TGCGCCAGCAGCCAAGATCTGGGGGGGGGCACTGAAGCTTTCTTT. Its protein is CASSQDLGGGTEAFF. V gene TRBV4-3 combines with J gene TRBJ1-1, with D perhaps TRBD1 (5 bases). V dropped 0 bases and J dropped 4 bases, with 12 bases sitting between them. Germline-derived CDR1 and CDR2 are LGHNA and YSLEER. The CDR3 has 15 amino acids.

This clone was counted between two and nine times. This rearrangement joins TRBV7-3 to TRBJ2-6; D might be TRBD2 (6 bases). The CDR3 has 17 amino acids. Trimming removed 5 bases at V and 2 bases at J, with 16 bases between. Germline loops: CDR1 SGHTA, CDR2 FQGTGA. The CDR3 protein is CASSPGQGLAGANVLTF. CDR3 DNA: TGTGCCAGCAGCCCCGGGCAGGGACTGGCTGGGGCCAACGTCCTGACTTTC.

This rearrangement joins TRBV4-1 to TRBJ1-1; TRBD1 might be the D (5 bases). Trimming stripped 2 bases from V and 0 bases from J, with 10 bases between. This CDR3 spans 15 amino acids. In germline, CDR1 is MGHRA, CDR2 YSYEKL. The CDR3 reads CASSQSKGMNTEAFF. DNA of the CDR3: TGCGCCAGCAGCCAATCAAAGGGGATGAACACTGAAGCTTTCTTT.

The rearrangement joins TRBV5-1 to TRBJ2-7; TRBD2 might be the D (6 bases). V lost 0 bases and J lost 3, with 13 bases in between. This CDR3 region has 15 residues. The germline V gene encodes CDR1 SGHRS and CDR2 YFSETQ. CDR3 loop: CASSLGGDRFYEQYF. In DNA, the CDR3 is TGCGCCAGCAGCTTGGGGGGGGACCGTTTCTACGAGCAGTACTTC.

The chain is built from TRBV11-2 and TRBJ1-2, with D possibly being TRBD1 (6 bases). The CDR3 totals 13 residues. Per germline, CDR1 SGHAT and CDR2 FQNNGV. Trimming took 4 bases from V and 2 from J, leaving 8 bases between them. The CDR3 reads CASSSGTNYGYTF. CDR3 DNA: TGTGCCAGCAGCTCCGGGACAAACTATGGCTACACCTTC. The entire variable domain, with the rest obtained from reference TRBV11-2 and TRBJ1-2, is as follows: EAGVAQSPRYKIIEKRQSVAFWCNPISGHATLYWYQQILGQGPKLLIQFQNNGVVDDSQLPKDRFSAERLKGVDSTLKIQPAKLEDSAVYLCASSSGTNYGYTFGSGTRLTVV.